This record concerns one T cell receptor (beta chain) sequence. Its target is not known. The data belong to a study of cytomegalovirus exposure and HLA in healthy donors. Turning to the study itself: Approximately 190 million T cells yielded about 120 million unique TCR beta sequences, as an earlier analysis found. General study results and limits: Being productive about 90% or about 30% of the time was typical of most TCR beta V segments in an earlier analysis.

Primers for the PCR totalled 60 Vbeta and 13 Jbeta. TCRdb keeps only in-frame clones here, not all; method: immunoSEQ multiplex PCR. The sample shows over 150,000 clones, about 83% of them seen only once. Germline assignment: CDR1 MNHEY and CDR2 SMNVEV (reference sequence). This CDR3 has 15 residues. Germline trimming cut 3 bases from V and 3 bases from J; bases unmatched to any gene: 5. Sequencing input: PBMCs. The rearrangement joins TRBV27 to TRBJ1-5; 7 bases align to TRBD1. The TCR comes from a woman aged 40 to 50 in good health and CMV-seronegative. As DNA, the CDR3 is TGTGCCAGCAGTTTCGGCGGACAGGACAATCAGCCCCAGCATTTT. The encoded protein is CASSFGGQDNQPQHF.